The 23 T cell receptor beta chains below were found in one sample sequenced in a study of T cells in Graves' hyperthyroidism and ophthalmopathy. Amplified TCR beta CDR3 regions came from RNA transcripts. Initially, a first-round RT-PCR of the TCR CDR3 employed the HTBI primer set. TCRdb reanalysed the multiplex PCR reads using MiXCR and keeps one entry per CDR3 protein. The data show about 200,000 distinct CDR3 sequences, about a sixth seen once. Input material: blood. All receptors come from a woman in her forties or fifties with Graves' hyperthyroidism.

This clonotype was counted at least ten times. CDR3 sequence (DNA): TGTGCCAGCTCACCACAGGGACAAAACTATGGCTACACCTTC. Translation gives CASSPQGQNYGYTF. The J gene is TRBJ1-2, the V gene TRBV18, with D possibly matching TRBD1 (6 bases). CDR1 and CDR2 (germline): KGHSH, LQKENI. The CDR3 contains 14 residues. The V and J ends lost 1 base and 2 bases respectively, with 8 bases between them.

This clonotype was seen more than once but under ten times. The chain combines TRBV5-4 with TRBJ2-5; 7 nucleotides match TRBD1. This CDR3 contains 13 residues. Trimming at V came to 0 bases and at J to 4 bases, leaving 0 bases not matched to a gene. Germline CDR1 and CDR2: SGHNT and YYREEE (reference sequence). Written as DNA, the CDR3 is TGTGCCAGCAGCTTGGGACAGGGAGAGACCCAGTACTTC. It yields the protein CASSLGQGETQYF. Together with reference TRBV5-4 and TRBJ2-5, the CDR3 gives the full variable domain: ETGVTQSPTHLIKTRGQQVTLRCSSQSGHNTVSWYQQALGQGPQFIFQYYREEENGRGNFPPRFSGLQFPNYSSELNVNALELDDSALYLCASSLGQGETQYFGPGTRLLVL.

This clonotype was counted ten times or more. This sequence joins TRBV6-5 and TRBJ2-2, with D unclear. The CDR3 runs to 15 residues. Germline V gene sequence: CDR1 MNHEY, CDR2 SVGAGI. V gave up 4 bases and J gave up 0 bases, with 9 bases separating them. DNA of the CDR3: TGTGCCAGCAGTTCGCGGACCGCGAACACCGGGGAGCTGTTTTTT. Its translation is CASSSRTANTGELFF.

This clonotype appeared a few times. This sequence may be a read error, since a much larger clone differs from it by one base. The V gene is TRBV3-1, the J gene TRBJ1-4, with 8 bases identical to TRBD1. The CDR3 contains 17 residues. Germline lookup yields CDR1 LGHDT and CDR2 YNNKEL (reference sequence). CDR3 amino acids: CASSHWTGSATNEKLSF. As DNA, the CDR3 is TGTGCCAGCAGCCACTGGACAGGGTCGGCAACTAATGAAAAACTGTCTTTT.

J is TRBJ1-4 and V is TRBV30; the match to TRBD1 covers 8 bases. With V trimmed by 5 bases and J by 3 bases, 2 bases remained unmatched. The CDR3 is 13 amino acids. Germline V gene data show CDR1 as GTSNPN and CDR2 as SVGIG (reference sequence). The CDR3 coding sequence is TGTGCCTGGGGACAGGGTTCTAATGAAAAACTGTTTTTT. Amino acids: CAWGQGSNEKLFF.

The chain carries TRBV29-1 and TRBJ2-1; D is possibly TRBD2 (5 bases). V was trimmed by 7 bases and J by 10 bases, leaving 23 bases between them. The CDR3 loop spans 14 amino acids. The germline gives CDR1 SQVTM, CDR2 ANQGSEA. This CDR3 reads CSAKMTKDLGEQFF. CDR3 in DNA: TGCAGCGCGAAGATGACTAAAGACCTAGGGGAGCAGTTCTTC.

In DNA form, the CDR3 reads TGTGCCAGCAGTTGGGACCGGGACAGGGGCACCGGGGAGCTGTTTTTT. Its translation: CASSWDRDRGTGELFF. The chain uses TRBV6-1 and TRBJ2-2; the match to TRBD1 covers 10 bases. The CDR3 covers 16 residues. With V trimmed by 5 bases and J by 4 bases, 7 bases remained unmatched. Germline CDR1 reads MNHNS; CDR2 reads SASEGT.

In its sample, this clonotype was seen many times. This chain uses TRBV18 with TRBJ2-7, with 10 nucleotides matching TRBD2. There are 16 residues in the CDR3. Germline-derived CDR1 and CDR2 are KGHSH and LQKENI. The junction had 10 bases not matched to a gene; V was cut back by 4 bases and J by 4 bases. CDR3 nucleotides: TGTGCCAGCTCACAAGTATCCGGGACTAGCGATTACGAGCAGTACTTC. It codes for CASSQVSGTSDYEQYF.

This clonotype showed up many times. The J gene is TRBJ1-5, the V gene TRBV7-8; a possible D gene is TRBD1 (6 bases). CDR3 size: 14 residues. Germline V gene sequence: CDR1 SGHVS, CDR2 FQNEAQ. Trimming removed 5 bases from V and 5 bases from J, with 13 bases in between. The CDR3 region is CASSTGTRDQPQHF. Here the CDR3 DNA reads TGTGCCAGCAGCACCGGGACAAGAGATCAGCCCCAGCATTTT.

This clonotype occurred many times. The chain couples TRBV11-2 to TRBJ2-7; 14 bases align to TRBD2. The germline V gene has CDR1 SGHAT and CDR2 FQNNGV. The CDR3 totals 21 residues. V lost 1 base to trimming and J lost 5 bases; unmatched junction nucleotides: 19. Here the CDR3 DNA reads TGTGCCAGCAGCTTAGTGGGCCCGGGACTAGCGGGAGCCCCGGCCGAGCACGAGCAGTACTTC. This translates into CASSLVGPGLAGAPAEHEQYF.

This clonotype was counted ten times or more. V gene TRBV2 combines with J gene TRBJ2-5; D gene uncertain. Trimming removed 7 bases from V and 5 bases from J, with 14 bases in between. This CDR3 has 13 residues. Germline CDR1 reads SNHLY; CDR2 reads FYNNEI. The CDR3 coding sequence is TGTGCCAGCACCTATCCCGTTGCGGAGACCCAGTACTTC. This translates into CASTYPVAETQYF.

This clonotype was detected ten times or more. This chain connects TRBV11-3 to TRBJ2-3; 7 bases are shared with TRBD1. J gave up 3 bases and V 2 bases, and 11 bases lay outside the gene matches. From germline, CDR1 is SGHNT and CDR2 YENEEA. The CDR3 length is 17 residues. The DNA for the CDR3 is TGTGCCAGCAGCTTATTTCGAGGGACAGCAAGAACAGATACGCAGTATTTT. Its protein is CASSLFRGTARTDTQYF.

This clonotype was observed a single time. The chain carries TRBV3-1 and TRBJ2-4; a weak D match, TRBD1 (7 bases). V lost 0 bases, J lost 7 bases, and 16 bases lay in between. The CDR3 consists of 16 residues. Germline assignment: CDR1 LGHDT and CDR2 YNNKEL (reference sequence). The CDR3 loop is CASSQDPGQAGNIQYF. CDR3 in DNA: TGTGCCAGCAGCCAAGATCCCGGACAGGCGGGGAACATTCAGTACTTC.

Points on this clonotype: A much larger clone lies a single base off, so this may be a read error. J is TRBJ2-1 and V is TRBV7-4, with D possibly TRBD1 on 6 matching bases. Germline values: CDR1 SGHVT, CDR2 SQSDAQ. The CDR3 covers 13 residues. The CDR3 DNA reads as TGTGTCAGCAGCGATGGACAGTCCAATGAGCAGTTCTTC. It specifies CVSSDGQSNEQFF.

This clonotype was detected many times. The rearrangement joins TRBV20-1 to TRBJ2-7, with TRBD2 as a possible D gene (6 bases). V dropped 1 base and J dropped 2 bases, with 12 bases sitting between them. Germline V gene lookup returns CDR1 DFQATT and CDR2 SNEGSKA (reference sequence). This CDR3 is built from 14 residues. Here the CDR3 DNA reads TGCAGTGCTAGAGGGACGCGGGGCACCTACGAGCAGTACTTC. Its protein product is CSARGTRGTYEQYF.

Ten or more counts support this clonotype. The chain links TRBV29-1 to TRBJ1-1, with D possibly matching TRBD1 (6 bases). V lost 3 bases and J 9 bases, leaving 14 bases between the germline ends. CDR1 and CDR2 from the germline V gene are SQVTM and ANQGSEA. The CDR3 has 12 amino acids. This chain's CDR3 is CSVDLGGLKAFF. The CDR3 coding sequence is TGCAGCGTTGATCTGGGGGGCTTGAAAGCTTTCTTT.

This clonotype has at least ten counts. The rearrangement uses TRBV20-1 and TRBJ2-3, with TRBD1 as a possible D gene (5 bases). This CDR3 has 11 amino acids. V lost 6 bases, J lost 10 bases, and 14 bases lay in between. From germline, CDR1 is DFQATT and CDR2 SNEGSKA (reference sequence). This CDR3 reads CSAVRGGAQYF. As DNA, the CDR3 is TGCAGTGCCGTAAGGGGCGGAGCGCAGTATTTT.

This clonotype was recorded many times. The V call is TRBV12-3 or TRBV12-4, the J call TRBJ2-7; TRBD2 aligns across 8 bases. Trimming removed 5 bases from V and 2 bases from J; junction bases left unmatched: 5. The CDR3 consists of 14 residues. CDR3 nucleotide sequence: TGTGCCAGCAGTCAGACTAGCGTCACCTACGAGCAGTACTTC. Encoded protein: CASSQTSVTYEQYF.

The chain joins TRBV12-3 or TRBV12-4 to TRBJ2-6; D assignment may be TRBD1 or TRBD2 (5 bases each). The length of the CDR3 is 19 residues. Trimming cost V 3 bases and J 1 base, with 19 bases left between them. The CDR3 sequence is CASSLPSWGSFSGANVLTF. In DNA, the CDR3 is TGTGCCAGCAGTTTGCCGAGCTGGGGGAGCTTTTCTGGGGCCAACGTCCTGACTTTC.

The chain joins TRBV12-3 or TRBV12-4 to TRBJ2-7, with TRBD1 identical over 9 bases. With V trimmed by 6 bases and J by 5 bases, 14 bases remained unmatched. CDR3 size: 16 residues. CDR3 sequence: CASRAERQGGVHEQYF. CDR3 nucleotides: TGTGCCAGCAGGGCCGAAAGACAGGGGGGAGTCCACGAGCAGTACTTC.

This clonotype was counted ten times or more. The chain employs TRBV11-2 and TRBJ2-2, with no clear D. Deletions cut 5 bases from V and 6 bases from J, with 16 bases between. The CDR3 loop spans 15 amino acids. Germline V gives CDR1 SGHAT, CDR2 FQNNGV. CDR3 nucleotides: TGTGCCAGCAGCCGTCTGGCCCCAAGGTCCGGGGAGCTGTTTTTT. Encoded protein: CASSRLAPRSGELFF.

The sample holds many counts of this clonotype. The V gene is TRBV12-3 or TRBV12-4, the J gene TRBJ2-3; possible D gene TRBD2, 5 bases. The V end was cut by 0 bases, the J end by 4 bases, with 17 bases between. The CDR3 contains 17 residues. The CDR3, as DNA: TGTGCCAGCAGTTTAGCGAACCTCCAACTAGACGCAGATACGCAGTATTTT. This codes for CASSLANLQLDADTQYF.

This clonotype appeared many times. The chain links TRBV3-1 to TRBJ2-7, with D possibly matching TRBD1 (6 bases). In germline, CDR1 is LGHDT, CDR2 YNNKEL (reference sequence). The germline V and J ends were trimmed by 1 base and 6 bases, with 13 bases remaining between them. The CDR3 has 14 amino acids. Here the CDR3 DNA reads TGTGCCAGCAGCCAAGGGAACAGGGCTGCCGAGCAGTACTTC. This gives the protein CASSQGNRAAEQYF.